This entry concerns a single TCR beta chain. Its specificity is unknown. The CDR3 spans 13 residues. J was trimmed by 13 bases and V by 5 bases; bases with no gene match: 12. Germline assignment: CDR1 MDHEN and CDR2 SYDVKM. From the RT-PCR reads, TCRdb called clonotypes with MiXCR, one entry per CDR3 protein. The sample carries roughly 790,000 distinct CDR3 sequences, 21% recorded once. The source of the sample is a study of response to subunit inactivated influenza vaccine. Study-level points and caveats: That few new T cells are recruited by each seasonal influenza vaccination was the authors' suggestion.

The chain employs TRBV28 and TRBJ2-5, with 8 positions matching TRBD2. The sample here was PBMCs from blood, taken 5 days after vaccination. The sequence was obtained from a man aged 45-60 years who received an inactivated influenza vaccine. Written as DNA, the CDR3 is TGTGCCAGCAGTCTCGGGGGGGTGGCAGCACCGTACTTC. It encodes CASSLGGVAAPYF.